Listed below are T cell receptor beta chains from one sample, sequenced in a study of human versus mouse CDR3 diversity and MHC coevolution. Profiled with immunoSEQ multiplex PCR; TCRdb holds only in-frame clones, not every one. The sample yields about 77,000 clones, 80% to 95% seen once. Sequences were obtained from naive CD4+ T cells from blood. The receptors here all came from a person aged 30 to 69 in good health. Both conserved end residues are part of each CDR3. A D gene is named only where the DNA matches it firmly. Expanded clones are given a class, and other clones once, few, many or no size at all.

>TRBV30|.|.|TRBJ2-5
TGTGCCTGGAGTGAGTTTCTAGCTCCAACCCAAGAGACCCAGTACTTC
CAWSEFLAPTQETQYF
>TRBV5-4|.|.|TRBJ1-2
TGTGCCAGCAGCGCCCCCGAGGGGGTTGAGGGTGGCTACACCTTC
CASSAPEGVEGGYTF
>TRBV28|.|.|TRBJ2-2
TGTGCCAGCAGTGCGTACAGGGCGGACACCGGGGAGCTGTTTTTT
CASSAYRADTGELFF
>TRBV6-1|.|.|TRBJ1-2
TGTGCCAGCAGTGAAGCCCTTGCTGACAGGTTCATGAGCTACACCTTC
CASSEALADRFMSYTF
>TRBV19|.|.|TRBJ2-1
TGTGCCAGTAGTTTTGAGGCGAGTACTTATTACAATGAGCAGTTCTTC
CASSFEASTYYNEQFF
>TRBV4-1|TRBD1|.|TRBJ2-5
TGCGCCAGCAGCCAAGATGGCAGGGGGTCGACCCAGTACTTC
CASSQDGRGSTQYF
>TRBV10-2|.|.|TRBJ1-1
TGCGCCAGCAGTATAGGTAAGGACAGATGGGACACTGAAGCTTTCTTT
CASSIGKDRWDTEAFF
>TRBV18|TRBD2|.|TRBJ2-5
TGTGCCAGCTCACGGCAACTAGCGGGCAACCAAGAGACCCAGTACTTC
CASSRQLAGNQETQYF
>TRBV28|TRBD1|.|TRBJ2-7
TGTGCCAGCAGTTCCAGACCGCCCGCCAGGGGGCGGCTTTTTGCCTACGAGCAGTACTTC
CASSSRPPARGRLFAYEQYF
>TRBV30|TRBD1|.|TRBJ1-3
TGTGCCTTTAGTAGGGGGCTCATTGGAAACACCATATATTTT
CAFSRGLIGNTIYF
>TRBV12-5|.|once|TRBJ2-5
TGTGCTAGTGGTTTGGACCTAGCGGAGACCCAGTACTTC
CASGLDLAETQYF
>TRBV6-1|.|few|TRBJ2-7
TGTGCCAGCAGTGAAAGGTCGGGGTGGATCCACGAGCAGTACTTC
CASSERSGWIHEQYF
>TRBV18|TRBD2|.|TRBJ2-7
TGTGCCAGCTCCCCAAGGACTAGCGGGTTTACCTACGAGCAGTACTTC
CASSPRTSGFTYEQYF
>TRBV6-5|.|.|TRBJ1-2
TGTGCCAGCTTCCGGGACATGGTCTATGGCTACACCTTC
CASFRDMVYGYTF
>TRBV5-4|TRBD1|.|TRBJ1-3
TGTGCCAGCAGCGTGGGACAGGGCTCTGGAAACACCATATATTTT
CASSVGQGSGNTIYF
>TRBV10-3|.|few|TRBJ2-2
TGTGCCACCTTCGGGTCCACCGGGGAGCTGTTTTTT
CATFGSTGELFF
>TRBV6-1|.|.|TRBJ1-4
TGTGCCAGCAGAGCCGGGACATCGAATGAAAAACTGTTTTTT
CASRAGTSNEKLFF
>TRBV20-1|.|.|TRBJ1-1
TGCAGTGCTAGTCCCAGTCCTGAAGCTTTCTTT
CSASPSPEAFF
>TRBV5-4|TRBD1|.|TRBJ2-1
TGTGCCAGCAGCTTGGGACAGGGGCGTTTTGAGCAGTTCTTC
CASSLGQGRFEQFF
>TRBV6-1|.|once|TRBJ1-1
TGTGCCAGCAGGGAGTTTTCTGAAGCTTTCTTT
CASREFSEAFF
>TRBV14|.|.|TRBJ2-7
TGTGCCAGCAGCCAAGTGGGGCACTTATACGAGCAGTACTTC
CASSQVGHLYEQYF
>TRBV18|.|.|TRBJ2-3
TGTGCCAGCTCACCACTAGCGAGCACAGATACGCAGTATTTT
CASSPLASTDTQYF
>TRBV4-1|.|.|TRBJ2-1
TGCGCCAGCAGCCTCGTAATCTCCGAGCGGCGGTTCTTC
CASSLVISERRFF
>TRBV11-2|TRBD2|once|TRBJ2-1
TGTGCCAGCAGCTCCGGACGACTCCTAGCGGGAGTCTATGGTGAGCAGTTCTTC
CASSSGRLLAGVYGEQFF
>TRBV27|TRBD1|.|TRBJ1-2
TGTGCCACCCGGGACAGTCCTAACTATGGCTACACCTTC
CATRDSPNYGYTF
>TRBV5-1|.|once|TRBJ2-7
TGCGCCAGCAGCCGGACTTGGGGGCAGGGCGAGCAGTACTTC
CASSRTWGQGEQYF
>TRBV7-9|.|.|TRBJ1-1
TGTGCCAGCAGCCTGGACAGATACACTGAAGCTTTCTTT
CASSLDRYTEAFF
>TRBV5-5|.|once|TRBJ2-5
TGTGCCAGCAGCTTGGATCCAGGGTCCCAAGAGACCCAGTACTTC
CASSLDPGSQETQYF
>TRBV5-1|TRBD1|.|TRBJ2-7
TGCGCCAGCAGCCCCGGACAGGTAGACTACGAGCAGTACTTC
CASSPGQVDYEQYF
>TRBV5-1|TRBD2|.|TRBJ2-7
TGCGCCAGCAGAGGGTTTAGCGGGGCAGGGTACGAGCAGTACTTC
CASRGFSGAGYEQYF
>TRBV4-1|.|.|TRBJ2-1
TGCGCCAGCAGCCAAGAGGCCCTCGCGGTTGAGCAGTTCTTC
CASSQEALAVEQFF
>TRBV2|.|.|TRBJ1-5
TGTGCCAGCAGTGCCCAGGGCTATGGCAATCAGCCCCAGCATTTT
CASSAQGYGNQPQHF
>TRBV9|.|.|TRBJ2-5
TGTGCCAGCAGCGTAGATTCGGGGGGCATAGAGACCCAGTACTTC
CASSVDSGGIETQYF
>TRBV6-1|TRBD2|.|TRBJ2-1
TGTGCCAGCAGAAACCTAGCGGGAGGCAATGAGCAGTTCTTC
CASRNLAGGNEQFF
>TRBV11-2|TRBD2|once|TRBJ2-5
TGTGCCAGCAGCCGGACTAGCGGGGTACAAGAGACCCAGCACTTC
CASSRTSGVQETQHF
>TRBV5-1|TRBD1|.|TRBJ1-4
TGCGCCAGCAGCTCCTCAGGGGGCCCTAATGAAAAACTGTTTTTT
CASSSSGGPNEKLFF
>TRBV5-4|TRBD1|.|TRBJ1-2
TGTGCCAGCAGCGGAATCCCACAGGGGGGCTATGGCTACACCTTC
CASSGIPQGGYGYTF
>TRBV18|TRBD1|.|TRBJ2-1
TGTGCCAGCTCACCACGAGGGACAGGGGGTATCGAGCAGTTCTTC
CASSPRGTGGIEQFF
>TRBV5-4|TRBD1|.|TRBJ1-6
TGTGCCAGCAGCTCCGGGACAGGGGATAATTCACCCCTCCACTTT
CASSSGTGDNSPLHF
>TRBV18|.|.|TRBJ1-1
TGTGCCAGCTCACCGAGGGAGGGGCAAACGAACACTGAAGCTTTCTTT
CASSPREGQTNTEAFF